This T cell receptor (beta chain) was sequenced in a study of siplizumab effects on memory and regulatory T cells. Overall study results and limits: It seemed that naive T cells were more diverse than memory cells and were major contributors to the alloresponse.

Some 100,000 TCR templates were measured in each sample. Produced via immunoSEQ multiplex PCR; TCRdb's table is partial and in-frame only. The table lists some 53,000 clones, nearly 98% of them singletons. Trimming pared 3 bases from V and 1 base from J, leaving 6 bases between. Per the germline V gene, CDR1 is GTSNPN and CDR2 is SVGIG (reference sequence). This CDR3 region has 12 residues. Comments on this clone: Its antigen is currently unknown.

What was sequenced was naive CD4+ T cells sorted from blood. J is TRBJ1-1 and V is TRBV30; D unclear. This receptor was taken from a human donor in good health. The CDR3 DNA sequence: TGTGCCTGGAGCCCACAGAACACTGAAGCTTTCTTT. Translating it yields CAWSPQNTEAFF.